The clone carrying this T cell receptor (beta chain) has just a few counts. The antigen is not known. Germline V gene lookup returns CDR1 MDHEN and CDR2 SYDVKM. Trimming removed 1 base at V and 2 bases at J, with 14 bases between. The CDR3 runs 16 residues. The source of the sample is a study of T cell repertoires in cytomegalovirus infection. Overall study context: Public TCR beta signatures indicated both CMV infection and matching HLA type. Study-level findings and limits: Clonotype analysis showed dominance of the ex vivo response by HLA-C-restricted CMV-specific TCR beta clonotypes. Identification of carriers of CMV plus the relevant HLA was achieved through cumulative public TCR beta family frequency.

TCRdb called the reads again in MiXCR, with one record for every CDR3 protein. The repertoire consists of a few hundred thousand distinct CDR3 sequences, with around a sixth occurring once and the leading ten covering more than 10%. Sequencing input: PBMCs. The sequence was collected from a human donor in good health (CMV status not recorded). Some clones in this sample may be carry-over from other donors' samples. This chain links TRBV28 with TRBJ1-1, with D possibly matching TRBD1 (6 bases). The CDR3 is CASSLYPQGQNTEAFF. The CDR3 nucleotides read TGTGCCAGCAGTTTATATCCTCAGGGACAAAACACTGAAGCTTTCTTT. The variable domain in full, with the rest retrieved from reference TRBV28 and TRBJ1-1, is DVKVTQSSRYLVKRTGEKVFLECVQDMDHENMFWYRQDPGLGLRLIYFSYDVKMKEKGDIPEGYSVSREKKERFSLILESASTNQTSMYLCASSLYPQGQNTEAFFGQGTRLTVV.